This T cell receptor (beta chain) derives from a study of cytomegalovirus exposure and HLA in healthy donors. The primer mix had 60 Vbeta and 13 Jbeta primers. Libraries were prepared by immunoSEQ multiplex PCR; TCRdb keeps only in-frame clonotypes and omits some of them. The sample holds around 160,000 clones, 77% seen once. The study's findings and limits: Among TCR sequences, most were rare, though some public TCRs appeared in many donors. TCR association rates varied by HLA locus in a later analysis, with DRB1 highest and HLA-C lowest. When analyzed later, a missense DCLRE1C variant was found to be linked to TCR beta V- and J-gene trimming. A later analysis reportedly identified an Asian-associated ancestry cluster as carrying fewer N-insertions than the approximately 640-donor mean.

For this clone: The antigen remains unidentified.

Trimming removed 8 bases from V and 4 bases from J, with 14 bases in between. The CDR3 consists of 13 residues. Germline V gene sequence: CDR1 MNHEY, CDR2 SVGAGI. The chain has TRBV6-5 and TRBJ2-5; weak D call: TRBD2 (7 bases). The receptor was derived from a woman in her thirties or forties in good health and CMV-seropositive. Material for sequencing was PBMCs. The CDR3 DNA sequence: TGTGCCAGCGGCCGGGGAGGGGGAGAGACCCAGTACTTC. It translates to CASGRGGGETQYF.